These 2 T cell receptor beta chains share one sample of origin, sequenced in a study of blood T cell repertoires in COVID-19. Data came from immunoSEQ multiplex PCR; TCRdb stores just in-frame clones and leaves some out. This table holds some 410,000 clones, roughly 90% found once. The sequenced sample consisted of PBMCs or T cells enriched from blood (not recorded which). These receptor sequences come from a woman in her twenties or thirties with acute COVID-19.

The rearrangement links TRBV6-5 to TRBJ1-2; 7 positions match TRBD1. CDR1 is MNHEY, CDR2 SVGAGI, per germline. The CDR3 covers 14 residues. V lost 5 bases and J lost 2; bases outside the gene matches: 5. The CDR3 region has the DNA TGTGCCAGCAGTAGGACAGGAGAAAACTATGGCTACACCTTC. Translation gives CASSRTGENYGYTF.

The rearrangement joins TRBV19 to TRBJ1-2, with TRBD1 matching over 8 bases. CDR1 is LNHDA, CDR2 SQIVND, per germline (reference sequence). The J segment lost 6 bases and the V segment lost 5 bases, leaving 11 bases of the junction unmatched. The CDR3 is 15 amino acids. In DNA, the CDR3 is TGTGCCAGTAGTCACACTGGACAGGGCTTGGATGGCTACACCTTC. This encodes CASSHTGQGLDGYTF.